This entry lists 25 T cell receptor beta chains sequenced from one sample in a study of cytomegalovirus exposure and HLA in healthy donors (dated by TCRdb to the late 2010s). The receptor library was made with the immunoSEQ multiplex PCR assay. A mixture of 60 forward primers for TCR Vbeta segments and 13 reverse primers for TCR Jbeta segments was used in the multiplex PCR. TCRdb stores this immuneACCESS table with in-frame sequences only. Part of the clones is absent; in the studies checked, under half of the shortfall reflects unresolved V genes, and no reason is known for the rest. The sample yields about 160,000 clones; approximately 88% were counted once. The ten top clones hold 1.2% of the sample. The sequenced material came from PBMCs. These TCRs come from a boy aged 2 to 10 in good health and CMV-seronegative.

This clone was seen once. The chain links TRBV7-6 to TRBJ2-5; D gene uncertain. Germline lookup yields CDR1 SGHVS and CDR2 FNYEAQ. V lost 6 bases and J 0 bases, leaving 5 bases between the germline ends. The CDR3 covers 12 residues. CDR3 in DNA: TGTGCCAGCAGTCTGTACCAAGAGACCCAGTACTTC. The encoded protein is CASSLYQETQYF.

The chain has TRBV10-3 and TRBJ2-7, with TRBD2 identical over 10 bases. The CDR3 has 14 residues. Germline V gene data show CDR1 as ENHRY and CDR2 as SYGVKD. J gave up 5 bases and V 2 bases, and 3 bases lay outside the gene matches. As DNA, the CDR3 is TGTGCCATCAGTGAGGGTCTAGCGGGAGACGAGCAGTACTTC. Protein: CAISEGLAGDEQYF.

The genes are TRBV2 and TRBJ2-1; tentatively, D is TRBD1 (5 bases). The CDR3 loop spans 14 amino acids. Trimming removed 6 bases from V and 5 bases from J, with 14 bases in between. Germline loops: CDR1 SNHLY, CDR2 FYNNEI. The CDR3 region is CASRLGRANNEQFF. DNA for the CDR3: TGTGCCAGCAGGCTTGGCAGGGCTAACAATGAGCAGTTCTTC.

This CDR3 reads CASSLDIYEQYV. The CDR3 nucleotides read TGCGCCAGCAGTCTCGACATCTACGAGCAGTACGTC. V is TRBV23-1 and J is TRBJ2-7; D is uncertain. TRBV23-1 qualifies as an ORF whose function is uncertain. V lost 4 bases to trimming and J lost 3 bases, with 7 bases between them. The CDR3 totals 12 residues.

The chain uses TRBV5-6 and TRBJ1-1; D not certain. The CDR3 loop spans 11 amino acids. Per germline, CDR1 SGHDT and CDR2 YYEEEE. V was clipped by 2 bases and J by 8 bases, with 7 bases between them. Here the CDR3 DNA reads TGTGCCAGCAGCTTCAGATCAGAAGCTTTCTTT. Translated: CASSFRSEAFF. Full variable domain (missing parts from reference TRBV5-6 and TRBJ1-1): DAGVTQSPTHLIKTRGQQVTLRCSPKSGHDTVSWYQQALGQGPQFIFQYYEEEERQRGNFPDRFSGHQFPNYSSELNVNALLLGDSALYLCASSFRSEAFFGQGTRLTVV.

The chain has TRBV4-1 and TRBJ2-3, with 10 bases lining up with TRBD2. V trimming: 0 bases; J trimming: 2 bases; junction bases outside the gene matches: 8. The CDR3 is 18 amino acids. Germline V lookup: CDR1 MGHRA, CDR2 YSYEKL. The CDR3 region is CASSQERLAGESTDTQYF. CDR3 sequence (DNA): TGCGCCAGCAGCCAAGAACGGCTAGCGGGGGAATCCACAGATACGCAGTATTTT.

This clone was seen just once. The rearrangement uses TRBV21-1 and TRBJ1-1. TRBV21-1 is a listed pseudogene. CDR3 length: 14 amino acids. The CDR3 DNA follows: TGTGCCAGCTGTTTGTGCGGGGGGGAGCAGAGAGCTTTCTTT. Translated: CASCLCGGEQRAFF.

The chain joins TRBV27 to TRBJ1-1, with D maybe TRBD1 (6 bases). Germline values: CDR1 MNHEY, CDR2 SMNVEV (reference sequence). V was cut by 2 bases and J by 3 bases, with 13 bases left in between. CDR3 length: 15 residues. The CDR3 protein is CASSLAQGRDTEAFF. The CDR3 DNA reads as TGTGCCAGCAGTTTAGCCCAGGGGAGGGACACTGAAGCTTTCTTT.

The chain links TRBV6-6 to TRBJ2-1, with TRBD2 matching over 7 bases. Germline loops: CDR1 MNHNY, CDR2 SVGAGI (reference sequence). This CDR3 is 15 amino acids long. With 6 bases clipped from V and 9 bases from J, the junction kept 14 bases outside the gene matches. CDR3 nucleotide sequence: TGTGCCAGCAGCTTCGCGGGAGTTCCTTCTTCTGAGCAGTTCTTC. Residues: CASSFAGVPSSEQFF.

This chain joins TRBV6-1 and TRBJ1-2; D might be TRBD1 (6 bases). CDR3 length: 12 amino acids. Per the germline V gene, CDR1 is MNHNS and CDR2 is SASEGT. The ends were cut back, 4 bases at V and 11 bases at J, with 14 bases in the middle. The CDR3: CASSVFLGAYTF. In DNA, the CDR3 is TGTGCCAGCAGTGTATTCCTGGGGGCTTACACCTTC.

The rearrangement uses TRBV5-6 and TRBJ1-2; 7 bases fit TRBD1. The V and J ends lost 0 bases and 0 bases, in that order; junction bases with no gene match: 2. This CDR3 comprises 15 residues. Germline loops: CDR1 SGHDT, CDR2 YYEEEE. The CDR3 is CASSLEGAANYGYTF. The CDR3, as DNA: TGTGCCAGCAGCTTGGAGGGGGCAGCTAACTATGGCTACACCTTC.

The chain carries TRBV7-9 and TRBJ1-1, with TRBD1 identical over 12 bases. CDR3 length equals 14 residues. V trimming: 6 bases; J trimming: 7 bases; junction bases outside the gene matches: 6. Germline V gives CDR1 SEHNR, CDR2 FQNEAQ (reference sequence). CDR3 residues: CASRPGTGGSEAFF. In nucleotides, the CDR3 is TGTGCCAGCAGGCCCGGGACAGGGGGCAGTGAAGCTTTCTTT.

V gene TRBV4-3 combines with J gene TRBJ2-7, with TRBD1 matching 7 bases. V lost 3 bases, J lost 4 bases, and 9 bases stayed unmatched. The CDR3 length is 15 residues. Germline V gives CDR1 LGHNA, CDR2 YSLEER. The CDR3 DNA reads TGCGCCAGCAGCCAGGAGATTGGGACAGCTTACGAGCAGTACTTC. As protein: CASSQEIGTAYEQYF.

The chain uses TRBV12-5 and TRBJ1-4; 8 bases line up with TRBD1. V shed 3 bases and J 5 bases; nucleotides not matched to a gene: 8. In germline, CDR1 is LGHNT, CDR2 FRNRAP. This CDR3 contains 16 residues. The CDR3 loop reads CASGLLRQGSNEKLFF. For the CDR3, the DNA is TGTGCTAGTGGTTTACTCAGACAGGGGTCGAATGAAAAACTGTTTTTT.

CDR3 DNA sequence: TGCGCCAGCGCAGGGGGTGTCGCTGAAGCTTTCTTT. It yields the protein CASAGGVAEAFF. The chain combines TRBV4-1 with TRBJ1-1, with 7 bases aligning to TRBD1. The V gene's germline CDR1 is MGHRA and CDR2 YSYEKL. There are 12 residues in the CDR3. The trim removed 8 bases at V and 6 bases at J, leaving 6 bases unmatched.

The gene calls are TRBV5-1 and TRBJ1-2, with 8 bases fitting TRBD1. V lost 4 bases, J lost 2 bases, and 7 bases stayed unmatched. The CDR3 consists of 15 residues. Germline V gene sequence: CDR1 SGHRS, CDR2 YFSETQ. The CDR3 DNA reads as TGCGCCAGCAGCCCAGGGACAGGTTCCAACTATGGCTACACCTTC. Protein sequence: CASSPGTGSNYGYTF.

The V call is TRBV6-1, the J call TRBJ2-3; 8 nucleotides match TRBD2. Unmatched junction bases numbered 15, after V lost 1 base and J lost 6 bases. The CDR3 is made up of 18 amino acids. Germline V gene sequence: CDR1 MNHNS, CDR2 SASEGT. CDR3 in amino acids: CASSEDHPGTREADTQYF. As DNA, the CDR3 is TGTGCCAGCAGTGAAGATCACCCTGGGACTAGGGAGGCGGATACGCAGTATTTT.

This clone was counted once. V usage is TRBV7-6 and J usage is TRBJ2-1; a weak D match, TRBD2 (6 bases). This CDR3 comprises 17 residues. The germline V gene encodes CDR1 SGHVS and CDR2 FNYEAQ. V was cut by 2 bases and J by 8 bases, with 22 bases left in between. The CDR3: CASSLYGKRLVQDEQFF. DNA for the CDR3: TGTGCCAGCAGCTTATATGGAAAAAGACTAGTCCAAGATGAGCAGTTCTTC.

V gene TRBV10-3 combines with J gene TRBJ1-1; 7 positions agree with TRBD1. V lost 2 bases to trimming and J lost 1 base; unmatched junction nucleotides: 4. CDR3 length equals 15 residues. CDR1 is ENHRY, CDR2 SYGVKD, per germline. The CDR3 nucleotides are TGTGCCATCAGTGAGCTGGGACAGACGAACACTGAAGCTTTCTTT. It is translated as CAISELGQTNTEAFF.

The chain is built from TRBV5-1 and TRBJ2-4; 7 positions match TRBD2. Germline V gene sequence: CDR1 SGHRS, CDR2 YFSETQ. The CDR3 loop spans 17 amino acids. V was pared by 0 bases and J by 8 bases, with 14 bases of the junction left unmatched. This chain's CDR3 is CASSLGARPTSSDIQYF. The CDR3 DNA follows: TGCGCCAGCAGCTTGGGGGCCCGCCCGACTAGCAGTGACATTCAGTACTTC.

The genes are TRBV6-5 and TRBJ1-3; D is possibly TRBD1 (5 bases). V was shortened by 0 bases and J by 3 bases, with 9 bases between the two germline ends. Germline V CDR1 and CDR2: MNHEY, SVGAGI. This CDR3 contains 15 residues. CDR3 in DNA: TGTGCCAGCAGTTACTCGAGCAGGGATGGAAACACCATATATTTT. The encoded protein is CASSYSSRDGNTIYF.

As DNA, the CDR3 is TGTGCCAGCACCACCGGGAGGGTAAATGAAAAACTGTTTTTT. Its translation: CASTTGRVNEKLFF. The chain links TRBV25-1 to TRBJ1-4, with D unresolved. Trimming cost V 7 bases and J 5 bases, with 14 bases left between them. Germline V CDR1 and CDR2: MGHDK, SYGVNS. This CDR3 region has 14 residues.

CDR3 sequence reads: CASSLDLRVEQFF. CDR3 bases: TGTGCCAGCAGCTTAGATCTGCGGGTTGAGCAGTTCTTC. V gene TRBV7-2 combines with J gene TRBJ2-1, with a weak D call TRBD2 (5 bases). The CDR3 runs to 13 residues. V dropped 1 base and J dropped 9 bases, with 10 bases sitting between them. Germline V gene data show CDR1 as SGHTA and CDR2 as FQGNSA.

The chain employs TRBV5-6 and TRBJ2-2; 8 bases agree with TRBD1. Germline CDR1 is SGHDT and CDR2 is YYEEEE. The CDR3 runs 16 residues. Unmatched junction bases numbered 4, after V lost 2 bases and J lost 1 base. CDR3 sequence reads: CASSFSGTGNTGELFF. The CDR3 coding sequence is TGTGCCAGCAGCTTCTCCGGGACAGGGAACACCGGGGAGCTGTTTTTT.

This chain uses TRBV7-2 with TRBJ2-3; no definite D call. The CDR3 runs 12 residues. The V and J ends lost 4 bases and 8 bases respectively, with 10 bases between them. From germline, CDR1 is SGHTA and CDR2 FQGNSA. Here the CDR3 DNA reads TGTGCCAGCAGCTCTCTCGAGCCTACGCAGTATTTT. Translating gives CASSSLEPTQYF.